This TCR beta chain comes out of a study of blood T cell repertoires in COVID-19. Sequencing used immunoSEQ multiplex PCR; TCRdb keeps in-frame clones, though not all of them. Among about 44,000 clones listed, approximately 86% were seen once. V lost 5 bases and J lost 5, with 15 bases in between. The CDR3 has 14 amino acids. Per germline, CDR1 MGHDK and CDR2 SYGVNS. The chain uses TRBV25-1 and TRBJ1-1; D may be TRBD1 (6 bases). What was sequenced was peripheral blood. The sequence was collected from a woman of 80 years or more in a cohort sampled during active or convalescent COVID-19. CDR3 sequence: CASSRDILGTEAFF. The DNA of the CDR3 is TGTGCCAGCAGTCGGGACATCCTTGGGACTGAAGCTTTCTTT.